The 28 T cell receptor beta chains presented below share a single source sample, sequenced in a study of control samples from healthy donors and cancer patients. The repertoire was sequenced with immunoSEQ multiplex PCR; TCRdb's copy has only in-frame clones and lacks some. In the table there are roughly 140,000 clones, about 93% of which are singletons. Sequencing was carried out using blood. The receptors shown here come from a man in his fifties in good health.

In DNA form, the CDR3 reads TGTGCCAGCCTGACTAGCGGGAGTGATACGCAGTATTTT. Protein sequence: CASLTSGSDTQYF. The chain carries TRBV18 and TRBJ2-3; 12 bases map to TRBD2. This CDR3 has 13 amino acids. After removal of 8 bases from V and 6 bases from J, the junction contained 3 bases not matched to a gene. Germline lookup yields CDR1 KGHSH and CDR2 LQKENI.

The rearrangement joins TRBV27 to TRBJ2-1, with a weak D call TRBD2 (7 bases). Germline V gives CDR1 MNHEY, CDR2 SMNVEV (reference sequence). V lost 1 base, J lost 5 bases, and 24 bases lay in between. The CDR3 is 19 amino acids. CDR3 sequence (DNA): TGTGCCAGCAGTTTATTCGGGGGGCGAACGGCACTAGGCAACAATGAGCAGTTCTTC. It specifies CASSLFGGRTALGNNEQFF.

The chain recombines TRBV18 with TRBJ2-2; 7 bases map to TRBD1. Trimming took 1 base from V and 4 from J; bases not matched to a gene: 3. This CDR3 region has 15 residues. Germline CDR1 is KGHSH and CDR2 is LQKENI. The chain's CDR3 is CASSPQGALTGELFF. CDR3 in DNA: TGTGCCAGCTCACCACAGGGGGCTCTCACCGGGGAGCTGTTTTTT.

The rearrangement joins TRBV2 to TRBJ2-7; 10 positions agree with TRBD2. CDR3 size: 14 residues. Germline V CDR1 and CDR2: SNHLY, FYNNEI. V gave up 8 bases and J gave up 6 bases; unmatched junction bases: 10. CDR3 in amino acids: CASVTAGGPFEQYF. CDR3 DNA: TGTGCCAGCGTTACAGCGGGAGGGCCTTTCGAGCAGTACTTC.

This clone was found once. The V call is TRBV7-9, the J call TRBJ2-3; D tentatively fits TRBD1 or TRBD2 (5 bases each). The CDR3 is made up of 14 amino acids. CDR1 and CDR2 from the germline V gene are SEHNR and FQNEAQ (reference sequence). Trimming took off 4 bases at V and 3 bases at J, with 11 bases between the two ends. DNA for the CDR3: TGTGCCAGCAGCTCGGGACGGGTAACAGATACGCAGTATTTT. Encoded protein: CASSSGRVTDTQYF.

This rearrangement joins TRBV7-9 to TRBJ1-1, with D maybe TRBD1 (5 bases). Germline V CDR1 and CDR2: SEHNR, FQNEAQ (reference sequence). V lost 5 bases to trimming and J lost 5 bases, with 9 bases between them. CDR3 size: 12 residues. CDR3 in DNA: TGTGCCAGCAGCCGACAGCCGACTGAAGCTTTCTTT. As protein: CASSRQPTEAFF.

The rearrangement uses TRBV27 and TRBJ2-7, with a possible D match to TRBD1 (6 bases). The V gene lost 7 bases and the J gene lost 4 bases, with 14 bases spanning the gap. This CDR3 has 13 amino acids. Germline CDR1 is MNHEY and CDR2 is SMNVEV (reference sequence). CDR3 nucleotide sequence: TGTGCCAGCACCAGGGGACCAGCGTACGAGCAGTACTTC. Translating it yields CASTRGPAYEQYF.

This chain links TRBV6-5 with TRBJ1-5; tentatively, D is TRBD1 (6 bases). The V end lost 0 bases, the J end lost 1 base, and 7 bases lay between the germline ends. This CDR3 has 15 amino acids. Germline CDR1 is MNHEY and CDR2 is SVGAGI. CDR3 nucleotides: TGTGCCAGCAGTTACTCAGGGGGAAGCAATCAGCCCCAGCATTTT. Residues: CASSYSGGSNQPQHF.

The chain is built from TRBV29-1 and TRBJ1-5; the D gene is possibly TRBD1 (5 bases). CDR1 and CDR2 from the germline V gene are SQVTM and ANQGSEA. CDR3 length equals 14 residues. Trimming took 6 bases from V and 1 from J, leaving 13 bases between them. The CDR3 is CSVLGGGSNQPQHF. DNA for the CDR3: TGCAGCGTGCTGGGGGGAGGCAGCAATCAGCCCCAGCATTTT.

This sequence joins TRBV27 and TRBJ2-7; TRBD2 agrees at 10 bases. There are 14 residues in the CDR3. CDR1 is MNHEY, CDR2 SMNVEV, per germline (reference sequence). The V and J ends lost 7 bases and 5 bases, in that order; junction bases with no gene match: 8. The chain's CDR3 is CASTRAGGMHEQYF. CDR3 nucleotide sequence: TGTGCCAGCACGAGAGCGGGAGGGATGCACGAGCAGTACTTC.

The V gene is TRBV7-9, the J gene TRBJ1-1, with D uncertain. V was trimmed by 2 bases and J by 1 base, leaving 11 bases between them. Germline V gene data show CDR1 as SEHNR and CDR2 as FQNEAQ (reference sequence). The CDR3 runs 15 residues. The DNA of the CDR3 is TGTGCCAGCAGCTTATCCCGGCTGCAGAACACTGAAGCTTTCTTT. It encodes CASSLSRLQNTEAFF.

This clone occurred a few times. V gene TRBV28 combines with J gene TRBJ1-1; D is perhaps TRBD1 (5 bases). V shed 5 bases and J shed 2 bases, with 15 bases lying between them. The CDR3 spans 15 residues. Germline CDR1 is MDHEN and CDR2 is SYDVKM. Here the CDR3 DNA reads TGTGCCAGCAGTGGGAACGGACATACTAACACTGAAGCTTTCTTT. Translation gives CASSGNGHTNTEAFF.

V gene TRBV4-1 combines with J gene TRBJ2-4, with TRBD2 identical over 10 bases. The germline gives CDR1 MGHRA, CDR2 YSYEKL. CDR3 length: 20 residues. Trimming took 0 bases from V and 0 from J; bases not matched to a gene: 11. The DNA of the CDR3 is TGCGCCAGCAGCCAAGATCAACAGGGACTAGCGATTCTAGCCAAAAACATTCAGTACTTC. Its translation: CASSQDQQGLAILAKNIQYF.

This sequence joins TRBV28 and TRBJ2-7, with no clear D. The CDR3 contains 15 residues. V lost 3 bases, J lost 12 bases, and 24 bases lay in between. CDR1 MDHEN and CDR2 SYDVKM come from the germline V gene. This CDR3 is CASSFIASDSLVRYF. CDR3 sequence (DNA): TGTGCCAGCAGTTTCATCGCAAGCGACTCCTTAGTAAGGTACTTC. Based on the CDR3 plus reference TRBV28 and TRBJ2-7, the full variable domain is DVKVTQSSRYLVKRTGEKVFLECVQDMDHENMFWYRQDPGLGLRLIYFSYDVKMKEKGDIPEGYSVSREKKERFSLILESASTNQTSMYLCASSFIASDSLVRYFGPGTRLTVT.

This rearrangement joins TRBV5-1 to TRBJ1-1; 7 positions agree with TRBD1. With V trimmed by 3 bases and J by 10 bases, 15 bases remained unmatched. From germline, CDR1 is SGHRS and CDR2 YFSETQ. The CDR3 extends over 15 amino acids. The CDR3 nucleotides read TGCGCCAGCAGCTGGGGGACCACAGGGGCCCATGGAGCTTTCTTT. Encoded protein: CASSWGTTGAHGAFF.

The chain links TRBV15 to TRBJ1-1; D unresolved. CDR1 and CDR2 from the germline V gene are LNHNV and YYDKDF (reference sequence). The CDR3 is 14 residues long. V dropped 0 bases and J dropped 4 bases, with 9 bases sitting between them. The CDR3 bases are TGTGCCACCAGCAGAGATCAGGCGGTCACTGAAGCTTTCTTT. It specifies CATSRDQAVTEAFF.

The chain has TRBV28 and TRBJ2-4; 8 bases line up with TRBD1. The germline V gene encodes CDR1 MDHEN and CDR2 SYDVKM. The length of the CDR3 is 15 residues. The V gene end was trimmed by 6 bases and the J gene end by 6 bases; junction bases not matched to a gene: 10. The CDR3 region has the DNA TGTGCCAGCAGCTCCCGGGACAGGAGGGGAAACATTCAGTACTTC. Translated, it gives CASSSRDRRGNIQYF. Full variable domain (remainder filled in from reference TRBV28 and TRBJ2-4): DVKVTQSSRYLVKRTGEKVFLECVQDMDHENMFWYRQDPGLGLRLIYFSYDVKMKEKGDIPEGYSVSREKKERFSLILESASTNQTSMYLCASSSRDRRGNIQYFGAGTRLSVL.

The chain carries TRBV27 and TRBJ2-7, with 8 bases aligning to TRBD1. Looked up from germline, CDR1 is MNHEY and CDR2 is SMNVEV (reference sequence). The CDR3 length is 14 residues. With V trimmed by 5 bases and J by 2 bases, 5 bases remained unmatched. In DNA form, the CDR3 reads TGTGCCAGCAGTACAGGACAGGGTGCCTACGAGCAGTACTTC. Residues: CASSTGQGAYEQYF.

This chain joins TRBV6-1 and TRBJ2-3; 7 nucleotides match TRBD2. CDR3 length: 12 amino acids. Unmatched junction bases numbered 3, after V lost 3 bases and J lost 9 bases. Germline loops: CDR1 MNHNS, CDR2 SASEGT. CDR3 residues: CASSDRRGTQYF. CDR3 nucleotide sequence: TGTGCCAGCAGTGACCGGCGGGGGACGCAGTATTTT.

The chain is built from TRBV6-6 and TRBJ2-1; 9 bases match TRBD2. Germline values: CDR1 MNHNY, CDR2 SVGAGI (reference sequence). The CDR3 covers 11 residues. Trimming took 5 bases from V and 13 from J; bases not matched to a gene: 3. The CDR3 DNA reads TGTGCCAGCAGTGGTAGCGGGAGACAGTTCTTC. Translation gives CASSGSGRQFF.

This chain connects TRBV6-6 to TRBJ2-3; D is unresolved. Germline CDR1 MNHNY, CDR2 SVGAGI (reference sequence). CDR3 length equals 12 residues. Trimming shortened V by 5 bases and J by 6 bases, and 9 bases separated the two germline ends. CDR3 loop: CASSVHSDTQYF. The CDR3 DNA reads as TGTGCCAGCAGTGTACATAGTGATACGCAGTATTTT.

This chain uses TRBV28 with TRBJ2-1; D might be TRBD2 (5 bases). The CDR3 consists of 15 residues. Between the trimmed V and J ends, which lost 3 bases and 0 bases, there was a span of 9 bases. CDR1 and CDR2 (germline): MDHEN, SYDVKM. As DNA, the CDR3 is TGTGCCAGCAGTTTTGTAGCGAGCTCCTACAATGAGCAGTTCTTC. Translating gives CASSFVASSYNEQFF.

The CDR3 DNA reads as TGTGCCAGCGTAAGGGACATTAGCTCTGGGGCCAACGTCCTGACTTTC. Protein product: CASVRDISSGANVLTF. The rearrangement links TRBV2 to TRBJ2-6; the D gene is possibly TRBD1 (6 bases). The germline V gene has CDR1 SNHLY and CDR2 FYNNEI. This CDR3 contains 16 residues. V was clipped by 8 bases and J by 0 bases, with 14 bases between them.

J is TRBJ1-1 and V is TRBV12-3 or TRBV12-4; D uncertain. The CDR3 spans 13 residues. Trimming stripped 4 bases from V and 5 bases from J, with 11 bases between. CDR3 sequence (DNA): TGTGCCAGCAGTTCCGACGCATATACTGAAGCTTTCTTT. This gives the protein CASSSDAYTEAFF.

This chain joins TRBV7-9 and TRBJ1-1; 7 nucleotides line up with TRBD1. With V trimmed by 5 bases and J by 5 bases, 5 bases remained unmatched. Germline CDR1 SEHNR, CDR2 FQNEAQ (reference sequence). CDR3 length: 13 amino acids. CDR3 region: CASSPDRATEAFF. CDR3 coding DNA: TGTGCCAGCAGCCCCGACAGGGCTACTGAAGCTTTCTTT.

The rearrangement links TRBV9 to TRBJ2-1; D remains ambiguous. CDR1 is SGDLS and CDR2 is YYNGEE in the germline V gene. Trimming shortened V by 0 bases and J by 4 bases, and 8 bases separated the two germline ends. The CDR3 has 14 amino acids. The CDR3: CASSVEVYYNEQFF. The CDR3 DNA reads TGTGCCAGCAGCGTAGAGGTCTATTACAATGAGCAGTTCTTC.

For the CDR3, the DNA is TGTGCCAGCAGGCGGGACAGGGCGGCTTCACCCCTCCACTTT. Translated, it gives CASRRDRAASPLHF. The rearrangement links TRBV6-5 to TRBJ1-6, with TRBD1 identical over 9 bases. Germline V CDR1 and CDR2: MNHEY, SVGAGI. This CDR3 is 14 amino acids long. The V and J ends lost 6 bases and 9 bases, in that order; junction bases with no gene match: 6.

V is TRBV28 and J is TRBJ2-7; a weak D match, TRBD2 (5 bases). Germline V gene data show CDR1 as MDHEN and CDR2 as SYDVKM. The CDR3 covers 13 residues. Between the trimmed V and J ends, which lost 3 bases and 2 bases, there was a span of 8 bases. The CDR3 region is CASSFPGTYEQYF. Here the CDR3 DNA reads TGTGCCAGCAGTTTCCCGGGAACCTACGAGCAGTACTTC.